The rows below give T cell receptor beta chains drawn from one sample of a study of blood T cells in healthy people across ages. MiXCR, applied by TCRdb to the 5' RACE reads, yields one record per CDR3 protein. There are approximately 850,000 distinct CDR3 sequences in the sample; roughly 60% occur only once, and roughly 22% lies in the top ten. The specimen was blood. Every receptor here comes from a man aged 30 to 39 in good health. Both conserved end residues are part of each CDR3. A D gene is named only where the DNA matches it firmly. A row's size may be missing; if present it is once, few, many or a size class.

V gene	clone size	D gene	J gene	CDR3 DNA	CDR3 protein
TRBV27	-	TRBD2	TRBJ2-1	TGTGCCAGCAGTCTACTAGCGGGAGGGTCTGACAATGAGCAGTTCTTC	CASSLLAGGSDNEQFF
TRBV7-6	-	-	TRBJ2-1	TGTGCCAGCAGCGAGCTGGGTGGTGAGCAGTTCTTC	CASSELGGEQFF
TRBV20-1	-	-	TRBJ2-5	TGCAGCGCCCCAGCAGACCAAGAGACCCAGTACTTC	CSAPADQETQYF
TRBV7-9	few	-	TRBJ2-5	TGTGCCAGCAGCTTAGTTCTGGGTAACCAAGAGACCCAGTACTTC	CASSLVLGNQETQYF
TRBV4-2	-	TRBD2	TRBJ2-7	TGTGCCAGCAGCCCCGCGGGCGGGACTACCTACGAGCAGTACTTC	CASSPAGGTTYEQYF
TRBV12-3/TRBV12-4	-	-	TRBJ1-3	TGTGCCAGCAGTGACAGTTTTGGAAACACCATATATTTT	CASSDSFGNTIYF
TRBV20-1	-	TRBD2	TRBJ2-5	TGCAGTGCTGGAACTAGCGGGAGGGGGGCAGAGACCCAGTACTTC	CSAGTSGRGAETQYF
TRBV6-2/TRBV6-3	-	-	TRBJ2-1	TGTGCCAGCAGTTACTCGGTGGCTACCCATGAGCAGTTCTTC	CASSYSVATHEQFF
TRBV18	-	TRBD1	TRBJ2-1	TGTGCCAGCTCACCACCCAACAGGGGGCTAACGGAGAGCTCCTACAATGAGCAGTTCTTC	CASSPPNRGLTESSYNEQFF
TRBV7-3	few	-	TRBJ2-3	TGTGCCAGCAGCGACATAGCGGCCGGCACAGATACGCAGTATTTT	CASSDIAAGTDTQYF
TRBV29-1	-	-	TRBJ2-3	TGCAGCGTTGACATCTCCGGGCGGGCAGATACGCAGTATTTT	CSVDISGRADTQYF
TRBV20-1	few	-	TRBJ2-3	TGCAGTGCTAGTAGCTACACAGATACGCAGTATTTT	CSASSYTDTQYF
TRBV4-1	-	-	TRBJ2-5	TGCGCCAGCAGCCTTGGGGACCCTCGGCAAGAGACCCAGTACTTC	CASSLGDPRQETQYF
TRBV7-2	-	TRBD2	TRBJ2-3	TGTGCCAGCAGGAGGACTAGCGGGGAAACAGATACGCAGTATTTT	CASRRTSGETDTQYF
TRBV5-6	few	-	TRBJ2-1	TGTGCCAGCAGCTTGGGTCTTTTCCATGAGCAGTTCTTC	CASSLGLFHEQFF
TRBV7-9	-	TRBD1	TRBJ2-7	TGTGCCAGCAGCCCACCCGGACAGGACCCCTACGAGCAGTACTTC	CASSPPGQDPYEQYF
TRBV9	-	TRBD2	TRBJ2-1	TGTGCCAGCACCCCTAGCGGGAGAGTCGATGAGCAGTTCTTC	CASTPSGRVDEQFF
TRBV29-1	-	-	TRBJ2-3	TGCAGCGTTAACTTTCAAGCCGGGCCTAATACGCAGTATTTT	CSVNFQAGPNTQYF
TRBV6-5	-	-	TRBJ2-1	TGTGCCAGCAGTTACTCGGAGTACTCCTACAATGAGCAGTTCTTC	CASSYSEYSYNEQFF
TRBV4-3	-	-	TRBJ2-1	TGCGCCAGCAGCCACCACGCCAAGGGGGGTGGCAATGAGCAGTTCTTC	CASSHHAKGGGNEQFF
TRBV14	-	-	TRBJ2-1	TGTGCCAGCAGCCAAGCTGAGGGGACGGGGTACAATGAGCAGTTCTTC	CASSQAEGTGYNEQFF
TRBV7-3	-	TRBD2	TRBJ2-1	TGTGCCAGCAGCTTAATGGCGGGAGGGAACGATGAGCAGTTCTTC	CASSLMAGGNDEQFF
TRBV6-2/TRBV6-3	-	-	TRBJ1-2	TGTGCCAGCAGTTACTCGAGGTCCGGAGATGGCTACACCTTC	CASSYSRSGDGYTF
TRBV7-9	-	-	TRBJ2-5	TGTGCCAGCAGCATAAGGACAGACCCCGAAGAGACCCAGTACTTC	CASSIRTDPEETQYF
TRBV7-9	-	TRBD2	TRBJ2-4	TGTGCCAGCAGCCAGCAACTAGCGGGAGGGCGTGGAGACATTCAGTACTTC	CASSQQLAGGRGDIQYF
TRBV6-5	-	TRBD1	TRBJ1-1	TGTGCCAGCAGTTACGCGGACAGGGTCAACACTGAAGCTTTCTTT	CASSYADRVNTEAFF
TRBV12-3/TRBV12-4	few	-	TRBJ1-2	TGTGCCAGCAGAACTCTCAGGGGCGGCTATGGCTACACCTTC	CASRTLRGGYGYTF
TRBV29-1	few	-	TRBJ2-7	TGCAGCGCGTGGGGAGGGGGCTCCTACGAGCAGTACTTC	CSAWGGGSYEQYF
TRBV20-1	-	-	TRBJ1-4	TGCAGTGCCAGAGAAGGGGGAACACACGGTGAAAAACTGTTTTTT	CSAREGGTHGEKLFF
TRBV10-3	-	-	TRBJ1-2	TGTGCCATCAGTGATCAGGATAACTATGGCTACACCTTC	CAISDQDNYGYTF
TRBV7-2	-	TRBD2	TRBJ2-3	TGTGCCAGCAGCTCAGGACTAGCGGGGGGGCTAGGGGATACGCAGTATTTT	CASSSGLAGGLGDTQYF
TRBV7-9	-	-	TRBJ1-2	TGTGCCAGCAGCTTAGGTCGAGGGACCTGGAACGGCTACACCTTC	CASSLGRGTWNGYTF
TRBV10-3	few	-	TRBJ2-7	-	CGTSGPAGSYEQYF
TRBV7-9	-	-	TRBJ2-1	TGTGCCAGCAGTGGGGCTAATAATGAGCAGTTCTTC	CASSGANNEQFF
TRBV20-1	-	-	TRBJ1-5	TGCAGTGCTAGAAGCGGGGACGTTGATCAGCCCCAGCATTTT	CSARSGDVDQPQHF